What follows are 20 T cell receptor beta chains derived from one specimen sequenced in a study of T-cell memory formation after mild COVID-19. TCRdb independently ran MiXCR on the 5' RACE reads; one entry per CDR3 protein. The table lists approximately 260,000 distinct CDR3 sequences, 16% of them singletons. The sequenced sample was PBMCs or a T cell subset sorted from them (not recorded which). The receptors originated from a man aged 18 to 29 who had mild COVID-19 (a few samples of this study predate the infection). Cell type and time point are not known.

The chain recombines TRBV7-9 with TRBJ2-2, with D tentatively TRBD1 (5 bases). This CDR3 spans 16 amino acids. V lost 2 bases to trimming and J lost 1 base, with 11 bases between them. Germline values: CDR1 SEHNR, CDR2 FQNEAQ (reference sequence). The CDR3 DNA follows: TGTGCCAGCAGCTTACTCCCAGGGCAGAACACCGGGGAGCTGTTTTTT. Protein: CASSLLPGQNTGELFF.

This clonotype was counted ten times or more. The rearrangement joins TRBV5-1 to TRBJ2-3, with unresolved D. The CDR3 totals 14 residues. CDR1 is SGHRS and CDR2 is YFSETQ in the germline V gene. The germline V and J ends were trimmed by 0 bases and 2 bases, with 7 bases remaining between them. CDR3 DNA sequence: TGCGCCAGCAGCTTGGAGGCAGTCACAGATACGCAGTATTTT. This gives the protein CASSLEAVTDTQYF.

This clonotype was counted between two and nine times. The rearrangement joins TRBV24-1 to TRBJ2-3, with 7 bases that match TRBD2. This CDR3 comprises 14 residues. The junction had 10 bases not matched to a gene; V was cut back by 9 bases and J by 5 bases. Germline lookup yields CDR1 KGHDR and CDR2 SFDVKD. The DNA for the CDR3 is TGTGCCACCCAACCGGGGGGATCAGGAGATACGCAGTATTTT. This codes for CATQPGGSGDTQYF.

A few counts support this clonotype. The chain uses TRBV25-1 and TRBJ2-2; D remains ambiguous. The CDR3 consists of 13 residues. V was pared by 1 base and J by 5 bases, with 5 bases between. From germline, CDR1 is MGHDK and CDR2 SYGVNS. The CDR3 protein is CASSEWATGELFF. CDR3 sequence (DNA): TGTGCCAGCAGTGAATGGGCAACCGGGGAGCTGTTTTTT.

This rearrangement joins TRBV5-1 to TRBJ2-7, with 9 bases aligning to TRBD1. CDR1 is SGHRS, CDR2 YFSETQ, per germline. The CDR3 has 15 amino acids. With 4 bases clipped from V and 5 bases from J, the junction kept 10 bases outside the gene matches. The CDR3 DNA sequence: TGCGCCAGCAGCCGTCCGGACAGGGGAGTAGACGAGCAGTACTTC. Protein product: CASSRPDRGVDEQYF.

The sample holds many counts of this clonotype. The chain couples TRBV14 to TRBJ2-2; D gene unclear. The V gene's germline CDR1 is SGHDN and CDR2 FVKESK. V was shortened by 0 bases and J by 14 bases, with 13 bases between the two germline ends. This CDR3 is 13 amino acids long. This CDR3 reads CASSQDRTGRLFF. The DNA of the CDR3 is TGTGCCAGCAGCCAAGATCGGACCGGGCGCCTGTTTTTT.

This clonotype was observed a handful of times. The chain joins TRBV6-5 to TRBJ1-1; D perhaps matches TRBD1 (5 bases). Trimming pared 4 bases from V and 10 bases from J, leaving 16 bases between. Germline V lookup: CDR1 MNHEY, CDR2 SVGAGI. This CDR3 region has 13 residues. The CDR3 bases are TGTGCCAGCAGTTGGGGACGGGGCGGGGCAGCTTTCTTT. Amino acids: CASSWGRGGAAFF.

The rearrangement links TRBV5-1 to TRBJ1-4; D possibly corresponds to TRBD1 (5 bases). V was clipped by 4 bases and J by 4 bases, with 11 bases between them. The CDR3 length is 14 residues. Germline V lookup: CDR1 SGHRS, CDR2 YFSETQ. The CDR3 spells CASSLRQSNEKLFF. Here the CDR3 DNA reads TGCGCCAGCAGCCTCCGACAGAGTAATGAAAAACTGTTTTTT.

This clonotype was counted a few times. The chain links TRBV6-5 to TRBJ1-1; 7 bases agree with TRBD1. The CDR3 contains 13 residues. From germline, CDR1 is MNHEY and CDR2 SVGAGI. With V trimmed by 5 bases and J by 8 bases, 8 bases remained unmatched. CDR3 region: CASSHPGGREAFF. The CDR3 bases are TGTGCCAGCAGTCACCCAGGGGGTCGAGAAGCTTTCTTT.

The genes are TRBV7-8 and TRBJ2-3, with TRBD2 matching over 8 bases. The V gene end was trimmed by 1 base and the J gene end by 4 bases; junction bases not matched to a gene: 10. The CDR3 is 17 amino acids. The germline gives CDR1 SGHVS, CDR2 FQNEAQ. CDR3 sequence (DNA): TGTGCCAGCAGCTTAGAAAAGGGGCGGGGGGACGCAGATACGCAGTATTTT. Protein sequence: CASSLEKGRGDADTQYF.

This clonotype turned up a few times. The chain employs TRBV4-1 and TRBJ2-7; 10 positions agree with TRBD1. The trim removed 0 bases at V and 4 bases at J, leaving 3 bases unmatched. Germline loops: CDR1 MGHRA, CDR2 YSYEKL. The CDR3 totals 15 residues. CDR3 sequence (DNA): TGCGCCAGCAGCCAAGAATGGACAGGGGGATACGAGCAGTACGTC. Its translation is CASSQEWTGGYEQYV.

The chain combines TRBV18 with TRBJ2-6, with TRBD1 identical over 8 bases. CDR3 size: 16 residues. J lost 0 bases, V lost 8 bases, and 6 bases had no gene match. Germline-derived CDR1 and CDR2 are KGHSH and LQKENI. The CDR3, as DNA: TGTGCCAGCCCTAGGACAGGGTACTCTGGGGCCAACGTCCTGACTTTC. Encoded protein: CASPRTGYSGANVLTF.

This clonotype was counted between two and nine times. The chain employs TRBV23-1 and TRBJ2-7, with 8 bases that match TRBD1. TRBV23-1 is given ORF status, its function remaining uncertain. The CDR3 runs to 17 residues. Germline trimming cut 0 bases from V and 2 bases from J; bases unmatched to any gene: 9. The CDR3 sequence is CASSQSPGGHDPYEQYV. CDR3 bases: TGCGCCAGCAGTCAATCGCCAGGGGGCCACGATCCCTACGAGCAGTACGTC.

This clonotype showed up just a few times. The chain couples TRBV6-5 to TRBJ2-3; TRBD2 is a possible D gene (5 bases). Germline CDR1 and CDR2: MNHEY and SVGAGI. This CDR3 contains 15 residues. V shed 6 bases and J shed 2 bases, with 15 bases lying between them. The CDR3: CASSSATTNTDTQYF. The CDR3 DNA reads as TGTGCCAGCAGCTCCGCGACTACTAACACAGATACGCAGTATTTT.

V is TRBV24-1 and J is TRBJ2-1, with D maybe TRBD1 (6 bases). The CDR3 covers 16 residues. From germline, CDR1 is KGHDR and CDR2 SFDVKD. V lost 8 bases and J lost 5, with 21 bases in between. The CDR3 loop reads CATMSATGSNDNEQFF. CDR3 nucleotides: TGTGCCACCATGTCAGCAACAGGGTCGAACGACAATGAGCAGTTCTTC.

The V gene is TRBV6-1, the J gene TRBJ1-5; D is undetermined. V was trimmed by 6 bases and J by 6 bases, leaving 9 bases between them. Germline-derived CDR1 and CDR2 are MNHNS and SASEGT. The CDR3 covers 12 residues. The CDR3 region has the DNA TGTGCCAGCAGGGGGTGGGCTCAGCCCCAGCATTTT. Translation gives CASRGWAQPQHF.

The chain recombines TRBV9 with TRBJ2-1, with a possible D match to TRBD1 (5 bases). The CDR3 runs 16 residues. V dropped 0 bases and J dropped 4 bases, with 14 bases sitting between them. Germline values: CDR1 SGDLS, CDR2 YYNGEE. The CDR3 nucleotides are TGTGCCAGCAGCGTAGCCCTCGCAGGGATTTACAATGAGCAGTTCTTC. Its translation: CASSVALAGIYNEQFF.

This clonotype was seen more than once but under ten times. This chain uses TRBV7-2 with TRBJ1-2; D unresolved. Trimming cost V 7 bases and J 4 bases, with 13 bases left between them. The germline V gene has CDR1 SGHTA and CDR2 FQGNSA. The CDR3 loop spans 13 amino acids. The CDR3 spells CASTPRLSYGYTF. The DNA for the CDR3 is TGTGCCAGCACCCCAAGGTTATCCTATGGCTACACCTTC. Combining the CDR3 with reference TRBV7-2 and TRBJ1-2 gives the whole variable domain GAGVSQSPSNKVTEKGKDVELRCDPISGHTALYWYRQSLGQGLEFLIYFQGNSAPDKSGLPSDRFSAERTGGSVSTLTIQRTQQEDSAVYLCASTPRLSYGYTFGSGTRLTVV.

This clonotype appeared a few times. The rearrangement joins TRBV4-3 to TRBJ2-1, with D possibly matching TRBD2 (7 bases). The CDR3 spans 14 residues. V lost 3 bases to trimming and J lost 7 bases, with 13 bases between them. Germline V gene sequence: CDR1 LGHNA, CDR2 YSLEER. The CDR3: CASSHGGGWNEQFF. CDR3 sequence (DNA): TGCGCCAGCAGCCATGGGGGGGGCTGGAATGAGCAGTTCTTC.

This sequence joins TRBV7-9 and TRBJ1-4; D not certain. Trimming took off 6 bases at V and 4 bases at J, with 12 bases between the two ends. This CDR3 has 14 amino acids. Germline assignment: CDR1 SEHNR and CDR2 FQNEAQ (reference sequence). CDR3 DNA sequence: TGTGCCAGCAGGGGCCTCTATAGTAATGAAAAACTGTTTTTT. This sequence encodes CASRGLYSNEKLFF.